A single sample gave rise to the 8 T cell receptor beta chains below, sequenced in a study of blood T cell repertoires in COVID-19 (TCRdb year 2020). Receptor libraries were prepared by the immunoSEQ multiplex PCR assay. The clones in this table, taken by TCRdb from immuneACCESS, are in-frame only. Not every clone is retained; where verified, under half of the shortfall comes from an unresolved V gene, and the cause of the rest is unknown. For this sample there are tens of thousands of clones; about four fifths appear just once. More than 40% of the sample is taken by the ten largest. The sample was peripheral blood. The receptor source for this set is a woman aged 80 or older with acute or convalescent COVID-19.

This rearrangement joins TRBV11-2 to TRBJ1-4; D is uncertain. CDR1 is SGHAT and CDR2 is FQNNGV in the germline V gene. CDR3 length: 14 residues. Trimming left V 2 bases short and J 1 base short, with 5 bases between. CDR3 sequence (DNA): TGTGCCAGCAGCTTATCTTTAACTAATGAAAAACTGTTTTTT. It specifies CASSLSLTNEKLFF.

The rearrangement joins TRBV5-1 to TRBJ1-6, with 7 bases identical to TRBD1. The V gene end was trimmed by 4 bases and the J gene end by 3 bases; junction bases not matched to a gene: 4. Germline CDR1 SGHRS, CDR2 YFSETQ. The CDR3 extends over 15 amino acids. CDR3: CASSPRGVYNSPLHF. The CDR3 nucleotides read TGCGCCAGCAGCCCCAGGGGGGTCTATAATTCACCCCTCCACTTT.

Here the CDR3 DNA reads TGTGCCAGCAGCCCACCCCGGCGGGGGGTTCTCACAGATACGCAGTATTTT. This sequence encodes CASSPPRRGVLTDTQYF. This chain joins TRBV7-9 and TRBJ2-3, with 8 bases aligning to TRBD2. The CDR3 covers 17 residues. Germline lookup yields CDR1 SEHNR and CDR2 FQNEAQ (reference sequence). The junction had 12 bases not matched to a gene; V was cut back by 5 bases and J by 2 bases.

CDR3 coding DNA: TGTGCCAGCAGTTACACCGGGACTAGCGGGTTGGATGAGCAGTTCTTC. It is translated as CASSYTGTSGLDEQFF. The chain uses TRBV6-5 and TRBJ2-1, with 12 positions matching TRBD2. CDR1 is MNHEY and CDR2 is SVGAGI in the germline V gene. CDR3 size: 16 residues. After removal of 2 bases from V and 8 bases from J, the junction contained 7 bases not matched to a gene.

This CDR3 reads CASSPPGQKLYGYTF. CDR3 in DNA: TGTGCCAGCAGTCCTCCGGGACAGAAACTTTATGGCTACACCTTC. The chain recombines TRBV9 with TRBJ1-2; 7 nucleotides align to TRBD1. V lost 5 bases and J lost 5; bases outside the gene matches: 12. Germline CDR1 SGDLS, CDR2 YYNGEE. The CDR3 runs 15 residues. The full variable domain, rest sourced from reference TRBV9 and TRBJ1-2, is DSGVTQTPKHLITATGQRVTLRCSPRSGDLSVYWYQQSLDQGLQFLIQYYNGEERAKGNILERFSAQQFPDLHSELNLSSLELGDSALYFCASSPPGQKLYGYTFGSGTRLTVV.

This chain joins TRBV19 and TRBJ1-5; TRBD1 is a possible D gene (6 bases). V lost 8 bases and J 0 bases, leaving 17 bases between the germline ends. Germline V lookup: CDR1 LNHDA, CDR2 SQIVND (reference sequence). The CDR3 runs 16 residues. CDR3 residues: CASRDRGGDSNQPQHF. DNA for the CDR3: TGTGCCAGTCGGGATAGGGGGGGTGATAGCAATCAGCCCCAGCATTTT.

The V gene is TRBV2, the J gene TRBJ2-7; 8 nucleotides align to TRBD2. The CDR3 has 13 residues. Germline lookup yields CDR1 SNHLY and CDR2 FYNNEI. V lost 4 bases and J lost 7; bases outside the gene matches: 6. Here the CDR3 DNA reads TGTGCCAGCAGTGGCCCCTTAGCGGGAGAGCAGTACTTC. It encodes CASSGPLAGEQYF.

The chain employs TRBV3-1 (or the pseudogene TRBV3-2) and TRBJ2-4; no reliable D call. CDR3 length: 13 residues. Germline-derived CDR1 and CDR2 are LGHDT and YNNKEL (reference sequence). V was pared by 0 bases and J by 11 bases, with 11 bases between. The CDR3 DNA reads TGTGCCAGCAGCCAAGATCTCCGGGTAGTTCAGTACTTC. Amino acids: CASSQDLRVVQYF.